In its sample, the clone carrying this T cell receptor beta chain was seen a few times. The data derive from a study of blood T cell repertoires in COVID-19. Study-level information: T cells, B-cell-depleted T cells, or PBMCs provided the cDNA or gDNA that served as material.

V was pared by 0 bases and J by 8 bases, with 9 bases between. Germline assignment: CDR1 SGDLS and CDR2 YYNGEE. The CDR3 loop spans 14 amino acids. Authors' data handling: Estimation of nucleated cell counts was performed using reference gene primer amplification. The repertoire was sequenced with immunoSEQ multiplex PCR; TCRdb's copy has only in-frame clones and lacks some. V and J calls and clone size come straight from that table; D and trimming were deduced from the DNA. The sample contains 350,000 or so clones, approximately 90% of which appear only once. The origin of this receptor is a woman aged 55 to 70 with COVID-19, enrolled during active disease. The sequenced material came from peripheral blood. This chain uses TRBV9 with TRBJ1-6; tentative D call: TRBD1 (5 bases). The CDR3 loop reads CASSVVGGDSPLHF. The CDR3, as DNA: TGTGCCAGCAGCGTAGTCGGGGGGGATTCACCCCTCCACTTT.